These 10 T cell receptor beta chains came from one sample sequenced in a study of T-cell memory formation after mild COVID-19. Each CDR3 protein gets one entry after TCRdb re-called the 5' RACE reads with MiXCR. The data show under 300,000 distinct CDR3 sequences, roughly 15% seen once. The sample comprised PBMCs or a T cell subset sorted from them (not recorded which). These TCRs come from a man in his late teens or twenties who had mild COVID-19 (a few samples of this study predate the infection). Cell type and time point are not known.

Regarding this clonotype: At one of its ends the junction is not consistent with the germline gene, which may arise from a read error. The chain combines TRBV20-1 with TRBJ2-3; a weak D match, TRBD1 (5 bases). The germline V gene has CDR1 DFQATT and CDR2 SNEGSKA (reference sequence). The CDR3 is 14 amino acids. The CDR3 coding sequence is TGCAGTGCTAGAGATCAGGGCCCCACAGATACGAAGTATTTT. It codes for CSARDQGPTDTKYF.

This clonotype occurred a few times. V gene TRBV21-1 combines with J gene TRBJ1-2; TRBD1 was called by the table and not checked on the DNA. TRBV21-1 is noted as a pseudogene. The CDR3 totals 12 residues. CDR3 DNA: TGTGCCAGCAGCAAACAGGGAAATGGCTACACCTTC. It specifies CASSKQGNGYTF.

This clonotype was detected only a few times. The V gene is TRBV7-2, the J gene TRBJ1-2, with 7 positions matching TRBD1. The CDR3 has 13 residues. Germline-derived CDR1 and CDR2 are SGHTA and FQGNSA. V lost 3 bases to trimming and J lost 8 bases; unmatched junction nucleotides: 6. The CDR3 region is CASSFDRAGGYTF. CDR3 coding DNA: TGTGCCAGCAGCTTCGACAGGGCGGGGGGCTACACCTTC. The full variable domain, its missing parts supplied by reference TRBV7-2 and TRBJ1-2, is GAGVSQSPSNKVTEKGKDVELRCDPISGHTALYWYRQSLGQGLEFLIYFQGNSAPDKSGLPSDRFSAERTGGSVSTLTIQRTQQEDSAVYLCASSFDRAGGYTFGSGTRLTVV.

This clonotype was observed many times. This chain joins TRBV5-1 and TRBJ2-3, with unresolved D. Germline values: CDR1 SGHRS, CDR2 YFSETQ. V was clipped by 5 bases and J by 5 bases, with 24 bases between them. The CDR3 extends over 17 amino acids. The CDR3: CASSSPPTIPVGDTQYF. The DNA of the CDR3 is TGCGCCAGCAGTTCCCCACCCACAATCCCAGTAGGAGATACGCAGTATTTT.

There are a few counts of this clonotype. V usage is TRBV4-2 and J usage is TRBJ1-1; D is undetermined. The V end was cut by 0 bases, the J end by 11 bases, with 7 bases between. Germline V gene lookup returns CDR1 LGHNA and CDR2 YNFKEQ. The CDR3 is made up of 11 amino acids. The CDR3 region has the DNA TGTGCCAGCAGCCAAGAAGGAGGGGCTTTCTTT. Encoded protein: CASSQEGGAFF.

This clonotype was observed many times. CDR3 coding DNA: TGTGCCAGCAGAGAACTCCCCAGGGCGGGGGTGGTGAATGAGCAGTTCTTC. Its translation: CASRELPRAGVVNEQFF. The V call is TRBV6-2 or TRBV6-3, the J call TRBJ2-1; 7 positions match TRBD2. The CDR3 extends over 17 amino acids. Looked up from germline, CDR1 is MNHEY and CDR2 is SVGEGT. V dropped 6 bases and J dropped 7; count of bases not matched to a gene: 18.

The CDR3 nucleotides read TGTGCCACACGGGCCCCCCAAAGGACTGAAGCTTTCTTT. This gives the protein CATRAPQRTEAFF. The J gene is TRBJ1-1, the V gene TRBV15; D unresolved. CDR3 size: 13 residues. Germline CDR1 and CDR2: LNHNV and YYDKDF (reference sequence). The V and J ends lost 9 bases and 5 bases respectively, with 16 bases between them.

This clonotype was observed once. The rearrangement joins TRBV30 to TRBJ2-1; tentative D call: TRBD1 (5 bases). CDR1 GTSNPN and CDR2 SVGIG come from the germline V gene (reference sequence). CDR3 length equals 13 residues. The V and J ends lost 2 bases and 7 bases respectively, with 12 bases between them. The CDR3 region has the DNA TGTGCCTGGAGTCGGACAAGGGCAAATGAGCAGTTCTTC. It is translated as CAWSRTRANEQFF. Filled out from reference TRBV30 and TRBJ2-1, the complete variable domain reads SQTIHQWPATLVQPVGSPLSLECTVEGTSNPNLYWYRQAAGRGLQLLFYSVGIGQISSEVPQNLSASRPQDRQFILSSKKLLLSDSGFYLCAWSRTRANEQFFGPGTRLTVL.

The chain has TRBV4-3 and TRBJ1-2, with D maybe TRBD1 (5 bases). Germline values: CDR1 LGHNA, CDR2 YSLEER. This CDR3 has 15 amino acids. The V gene lost 1 base and the J gene lost 2 bases, with 11 bases spanning the gap. CDR3 loop: CASSQVLTANYGYTF. The CDR3 bases are TGCGCCAGCAGCCAAGTCCTGACAGCCAACTATGGCTACACCTTC.

The chain has TRBV20-1 and TRBJ2-3; D is unclear. V was pared by 6 bases and J by 5 bases, with 9 bases between. Per the germline V gene, CDR1 is DFQATT and CDR2 is SNEGSKA (reference sequence). The CDR3 is made up of 11 amino acids. DNA of the CDR3: TGCAGTGCGGATTTATTAGATACGCAGTATTTT. Amino acids: CSADLLDTQYF.